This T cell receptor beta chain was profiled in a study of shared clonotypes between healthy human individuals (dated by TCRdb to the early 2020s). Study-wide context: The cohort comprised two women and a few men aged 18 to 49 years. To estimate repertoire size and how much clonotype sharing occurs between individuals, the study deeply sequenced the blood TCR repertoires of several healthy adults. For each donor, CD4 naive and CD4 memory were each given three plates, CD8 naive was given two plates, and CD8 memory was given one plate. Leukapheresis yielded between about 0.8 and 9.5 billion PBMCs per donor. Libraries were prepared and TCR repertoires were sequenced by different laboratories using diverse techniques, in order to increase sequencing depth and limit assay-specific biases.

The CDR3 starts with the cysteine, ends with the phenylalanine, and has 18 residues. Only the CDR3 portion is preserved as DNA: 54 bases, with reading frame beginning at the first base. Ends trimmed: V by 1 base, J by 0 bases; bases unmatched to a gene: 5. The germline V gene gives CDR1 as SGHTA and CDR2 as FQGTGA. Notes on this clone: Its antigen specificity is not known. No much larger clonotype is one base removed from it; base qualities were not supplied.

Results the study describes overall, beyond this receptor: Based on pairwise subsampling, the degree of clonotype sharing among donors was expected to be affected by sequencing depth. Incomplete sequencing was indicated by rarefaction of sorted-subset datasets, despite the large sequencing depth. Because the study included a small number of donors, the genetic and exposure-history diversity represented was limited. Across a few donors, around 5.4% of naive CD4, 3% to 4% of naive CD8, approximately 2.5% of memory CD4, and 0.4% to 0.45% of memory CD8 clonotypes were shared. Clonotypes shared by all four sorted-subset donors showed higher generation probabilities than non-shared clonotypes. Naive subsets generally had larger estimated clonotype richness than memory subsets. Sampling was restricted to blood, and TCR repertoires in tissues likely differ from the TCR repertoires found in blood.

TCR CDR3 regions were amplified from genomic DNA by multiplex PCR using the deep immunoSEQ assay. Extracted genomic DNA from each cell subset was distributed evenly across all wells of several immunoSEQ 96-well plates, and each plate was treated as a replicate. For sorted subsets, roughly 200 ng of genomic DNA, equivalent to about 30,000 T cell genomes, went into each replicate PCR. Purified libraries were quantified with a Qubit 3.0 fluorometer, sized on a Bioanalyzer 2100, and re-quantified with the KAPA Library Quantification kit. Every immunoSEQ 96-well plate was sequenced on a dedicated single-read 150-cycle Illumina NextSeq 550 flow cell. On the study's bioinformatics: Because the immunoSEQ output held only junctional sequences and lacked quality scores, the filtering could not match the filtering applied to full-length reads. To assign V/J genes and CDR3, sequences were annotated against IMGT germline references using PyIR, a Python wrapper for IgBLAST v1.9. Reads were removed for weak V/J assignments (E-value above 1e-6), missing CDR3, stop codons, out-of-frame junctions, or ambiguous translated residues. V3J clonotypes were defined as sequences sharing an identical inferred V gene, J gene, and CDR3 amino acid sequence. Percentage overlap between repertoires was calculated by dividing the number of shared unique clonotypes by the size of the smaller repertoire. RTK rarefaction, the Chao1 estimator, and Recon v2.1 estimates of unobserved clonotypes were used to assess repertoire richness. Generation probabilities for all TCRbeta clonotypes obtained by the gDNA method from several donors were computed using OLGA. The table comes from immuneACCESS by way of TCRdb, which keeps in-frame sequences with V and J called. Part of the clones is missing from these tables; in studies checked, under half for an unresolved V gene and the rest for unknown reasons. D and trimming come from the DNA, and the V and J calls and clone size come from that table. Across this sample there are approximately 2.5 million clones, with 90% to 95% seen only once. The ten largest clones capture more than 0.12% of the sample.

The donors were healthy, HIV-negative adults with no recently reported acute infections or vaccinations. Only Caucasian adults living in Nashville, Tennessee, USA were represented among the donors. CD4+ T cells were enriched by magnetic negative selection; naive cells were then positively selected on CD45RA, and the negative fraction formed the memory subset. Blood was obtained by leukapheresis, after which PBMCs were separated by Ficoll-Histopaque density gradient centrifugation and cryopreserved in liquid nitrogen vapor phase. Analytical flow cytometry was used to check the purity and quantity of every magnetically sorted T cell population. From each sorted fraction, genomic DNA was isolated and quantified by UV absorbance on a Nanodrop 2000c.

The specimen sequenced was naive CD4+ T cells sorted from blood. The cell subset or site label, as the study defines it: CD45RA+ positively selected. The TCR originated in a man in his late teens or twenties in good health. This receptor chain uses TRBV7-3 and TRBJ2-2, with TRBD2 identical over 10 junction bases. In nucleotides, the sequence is TGTGCCAGCAGCTTAAAGCGGGGGGGTTCCCCGAACACCGGGGAGCTGTTTTTT. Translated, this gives CASSLKRGGSPNTGELFF.